This TCR beta chain was sequenced for a study of CXCR3-negative and CXCR3-positive naive CD8 T cells. A note on this clonotype: No antigen is known for it.

Study results and caveats: CXCR3-positive naive cells carried more hydrophobic TRB CDR3s than CXCR3-negative ones. Naive CXCR3-negative and CXCR3-positive cells had similar TRBV-TRBJ usage; memory differed. Partial loss of CXCR3 expression followed cryopreservation; most assays used fresh PBMCs.

Each CD8+ T cell subset was sorted in triplicate, a few hundred thousand cells each. Naive CD8+ T cells showed a CD45RO-CCR7+CD27+CD95- phenotype. Via 5' RACE with UMI labels, TRB cDNA libraries were prepared. From its re-call of the 5' RACE reads, TCRdb lists each CDR3 protein once, without DNA. Its clone listing holds 150,000 or so distinct CDR3 sequences. The CDR3 is 15 amino acids. Germline V gene lookup returns CDR1 SEHNR and CDR2 FQNEAQ (reference sequence). The rearrangement links TRBV7-9 to TRBJ2-2; absent DNA, TCRdb's TRBD1 call cannot be checked. The source of this sequence is a human donor in good health. Some clones in this sample may be carry-over from other donors' samples. The sequenced material came from naive CXCR3+ CD8+ T cells from blood. Stated subset: CD45RO-CCR7+CD27+CD95- naive CD8+ T cells expressing CXCR3 (TNR3+). CDR3 sequence reads: CASSGRQGSTGELFF.